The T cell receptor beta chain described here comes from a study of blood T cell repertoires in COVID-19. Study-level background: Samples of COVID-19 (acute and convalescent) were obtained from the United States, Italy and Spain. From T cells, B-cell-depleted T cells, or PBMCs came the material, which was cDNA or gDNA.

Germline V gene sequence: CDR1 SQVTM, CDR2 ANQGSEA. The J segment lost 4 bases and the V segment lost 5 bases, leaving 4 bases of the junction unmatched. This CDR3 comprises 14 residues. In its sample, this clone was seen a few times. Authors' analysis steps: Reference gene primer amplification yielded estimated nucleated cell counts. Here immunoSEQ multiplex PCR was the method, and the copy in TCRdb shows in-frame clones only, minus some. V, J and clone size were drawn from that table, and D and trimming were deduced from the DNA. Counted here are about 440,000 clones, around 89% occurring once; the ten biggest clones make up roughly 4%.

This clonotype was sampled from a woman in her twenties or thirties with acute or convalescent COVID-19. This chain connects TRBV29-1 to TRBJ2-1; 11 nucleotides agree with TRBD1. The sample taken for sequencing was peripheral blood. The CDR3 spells CSVPDRGQYNEQFF. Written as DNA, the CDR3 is TGCAGCGTTCCGGACAGGGGGCAATACAATGAGCAGTTCTTC.